This T cell receptor (beta chain) was sequenced for a study of chemoradiotherapy in HPV16-positive cancers. The assay was immunoSEQ multiplex PCR, and TCRdb's table has in-frame clones only and misses some. The table shows under 2,000 clones, with approximately 80% occurring only once. The CDR3 is 18 amino acids. CDR1 is SGHKS and CDR2 is YYEKEE in the germline V gene (reference sequence). The ends lost 3 bases at V and 4 bases at J; junction bases unmatched: 12. This sequence originates from a human donor with HPV-associated anogenital cancer. This specimen was tumor tissue, taken from a patient who underwent chemoradiotherapy. The chain couples TRBV5-5 to TRBJ2-6, with TRBD1 identical over 8 bases. CDR3 amino acids: CASSYGQGTVSGANVLTF. CDR3 nucleotide sequence: TGTGCCAGCAGCTACGGACAGGGAACGGTTTCGGGGGCCAACGTCCTGACTTTC.